This T cell receptor (beta chain) appears in the sequencing data of a study of blood T cell repertoires in COVID-19. Germline V gene data show CDR1 as MNHEY and CDR2 as SVGAGI. The V end was cut by 2 bases, the J end by 7 bases, with 15 bases between. The CDR3 spans 15 residues. The method was immunoSEQ multiplex PCR; TCRdb's version includes in-frame clones alone and lacks a portion of them. This table holds 70,000 to 95,000 clones, over 90% found once. This chain connects TRBV6-5 to TRBJ1-5; possibly TRBD1 for D (5 bases). The sequenced material came from peripheral blood. This clonotype was sampled from a human donor with active COVID-19. The donor label of this sample is uncertain. CDR3 nucleotides: TGTGCCAGCAGTTACGGGGGGGGTCCGAACCAGCCCCAGCATTTT. Residues: CASSYGGGPNQPQHF.